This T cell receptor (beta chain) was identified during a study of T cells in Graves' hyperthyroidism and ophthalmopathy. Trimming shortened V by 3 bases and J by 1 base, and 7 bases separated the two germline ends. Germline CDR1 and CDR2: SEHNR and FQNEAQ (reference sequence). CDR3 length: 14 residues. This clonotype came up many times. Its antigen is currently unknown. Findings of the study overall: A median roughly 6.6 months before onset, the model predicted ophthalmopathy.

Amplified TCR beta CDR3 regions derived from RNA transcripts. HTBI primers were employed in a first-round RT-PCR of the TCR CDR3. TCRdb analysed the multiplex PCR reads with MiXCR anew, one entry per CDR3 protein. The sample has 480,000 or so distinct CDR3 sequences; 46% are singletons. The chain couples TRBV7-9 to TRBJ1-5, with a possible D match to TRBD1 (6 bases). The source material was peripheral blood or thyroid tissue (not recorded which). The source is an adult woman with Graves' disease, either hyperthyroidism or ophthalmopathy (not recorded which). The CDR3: CASSFGQSNQPQHF. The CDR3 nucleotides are TGTGCCAGCAGCTTCGGACAGAGCAATCAGCCCCAGCATTTT.